This T cell receptor beta chain is drawn from a study of memory CD4+ T cells and cytomegalovirus serostatus. Overall study: Of the healthy Belgian adults, 9 were CMV seropositive and 24 seronegative. Overall study results and limits: CD4+ memory repertoires contained about two fifths of the roughly 150 reported CMV TCRbeta sequences.

Assay: immunoSEQ multiplex PCR; the TCRdb copy retains only in-frame clones and omits some. The table has about 60,000 clones, around 77% seen once. In its sample, this clone was seen a few times. What it binds is unknown. Single viable CD3+CD4+CD8-CD45RO+ cells were sorted as the memory CD4+ T cells. CMV serostatus came from serum IgG against pp150, pp28, p38, p52. After thawing, CD4+ T cells were positively selected. CDR3 length equals 15 residues. Germline CDR1 and CDR2: WSHSY and SAAADI. Between the trimmed V and J ends, which lost 3 bases and 4 bases, there was a span of 12 bases. V is TRBV10-2 and J is TRBJ1-4; a possible D gene is TRBD1 (5 bases). Sequencing input: memory CD4+ T cells from blood. The TCR was taken from an adult in good health and CMV-seronegative. CDR3 amino acids: CASSDPGTVNEKLFF. The CDR3 nucleotides are TGCGCCAGCAGTGATCCCGGGACTGTTAATGAAAAACTGTTTTTT.